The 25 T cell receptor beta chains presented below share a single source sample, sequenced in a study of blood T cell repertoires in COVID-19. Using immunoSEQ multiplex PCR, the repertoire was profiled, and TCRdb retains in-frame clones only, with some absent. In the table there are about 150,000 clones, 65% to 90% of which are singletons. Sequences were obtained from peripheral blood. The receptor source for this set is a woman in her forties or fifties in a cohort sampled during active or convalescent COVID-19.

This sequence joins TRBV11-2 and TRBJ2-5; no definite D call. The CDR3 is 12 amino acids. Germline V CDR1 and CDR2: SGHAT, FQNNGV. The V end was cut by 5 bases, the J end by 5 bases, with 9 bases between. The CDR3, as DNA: TGTGCCAGCAGCCCTATGCCTGAGACCCAGTACTTC. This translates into CASSPMPETQYF.

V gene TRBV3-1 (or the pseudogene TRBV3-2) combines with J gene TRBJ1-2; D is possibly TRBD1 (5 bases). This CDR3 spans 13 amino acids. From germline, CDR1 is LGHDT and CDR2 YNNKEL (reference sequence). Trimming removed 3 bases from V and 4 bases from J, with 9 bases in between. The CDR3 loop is CASSHTGLYGYTF. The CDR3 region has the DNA TGTGCCAGCAGCCATACAGGCCTCTATGGCTACACCTTC.

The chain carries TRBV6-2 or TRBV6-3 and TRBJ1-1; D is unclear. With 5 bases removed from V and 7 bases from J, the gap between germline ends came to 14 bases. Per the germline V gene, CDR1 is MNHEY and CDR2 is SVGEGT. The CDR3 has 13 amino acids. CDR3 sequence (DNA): TGTGCCAGCAGTATATACTCTATCGGTGAAGCTTTCTTT. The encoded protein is CASSIYSIGEAFF.

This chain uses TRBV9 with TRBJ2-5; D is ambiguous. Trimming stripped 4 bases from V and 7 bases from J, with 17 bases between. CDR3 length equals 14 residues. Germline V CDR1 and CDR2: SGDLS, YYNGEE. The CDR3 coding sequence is TGTGCCAGCAGCCCCCAAAACCCCCCAGGGACCCAGTACTTC. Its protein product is CASSPQNPPGTQYF.

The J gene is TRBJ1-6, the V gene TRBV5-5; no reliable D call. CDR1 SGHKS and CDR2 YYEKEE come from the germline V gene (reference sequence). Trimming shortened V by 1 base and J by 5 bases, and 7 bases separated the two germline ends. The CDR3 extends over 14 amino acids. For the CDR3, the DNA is TGTGCCAGCAGCTTGACGAGGGATAATTCACCCCTCCACTTT. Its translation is CASSLTRDNSPLHF.

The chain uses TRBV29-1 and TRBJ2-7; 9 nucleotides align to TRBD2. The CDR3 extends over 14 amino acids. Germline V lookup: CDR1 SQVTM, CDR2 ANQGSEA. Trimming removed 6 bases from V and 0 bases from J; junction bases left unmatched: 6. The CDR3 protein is CSVSAGGNSYEQYF. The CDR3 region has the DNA TGCAGCGTGAGCGCGGGGGGGAACTCCTACGAGCAGTACTTC.

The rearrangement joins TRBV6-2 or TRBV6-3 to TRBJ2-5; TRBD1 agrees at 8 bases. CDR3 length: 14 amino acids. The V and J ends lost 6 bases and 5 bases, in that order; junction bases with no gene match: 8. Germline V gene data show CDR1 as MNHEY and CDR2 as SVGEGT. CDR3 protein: CASSQWTGLETQYF. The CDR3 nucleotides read TGTGCCAGCAGCCAATGGACAGGGCTGGAGACCCAGTACTTC.

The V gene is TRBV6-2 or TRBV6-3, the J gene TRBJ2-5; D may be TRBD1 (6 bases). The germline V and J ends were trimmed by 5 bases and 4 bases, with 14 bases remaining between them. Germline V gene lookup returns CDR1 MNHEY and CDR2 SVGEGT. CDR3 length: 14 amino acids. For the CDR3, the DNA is TGTGCCAGCAGTCCCTCTGGGGACACAGAGACCCAGTACTTC. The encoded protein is CASSPSGDTETQYF.

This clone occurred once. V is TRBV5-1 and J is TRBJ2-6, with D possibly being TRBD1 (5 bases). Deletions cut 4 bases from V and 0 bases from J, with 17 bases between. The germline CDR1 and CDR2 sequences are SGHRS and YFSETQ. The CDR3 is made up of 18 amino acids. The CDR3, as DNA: TGCGCCAGCAGCCCGACCCAGGGTGTTCACTCTGGGGCCAACGTCCTGACTTTC. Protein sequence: CASSPTQGVHSGANVLTF. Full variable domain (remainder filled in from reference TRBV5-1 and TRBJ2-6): KAGVTQTPRYLIKTRGQQVTLSCSPISGHRSVSWYQQTPGQGLQFLFEYFSETQRNKGNFPGRFSGRQFSNSRSEMNVSTLELGDSALYLCASSPTQGVHSGANVLTFGAGSRLTVL.

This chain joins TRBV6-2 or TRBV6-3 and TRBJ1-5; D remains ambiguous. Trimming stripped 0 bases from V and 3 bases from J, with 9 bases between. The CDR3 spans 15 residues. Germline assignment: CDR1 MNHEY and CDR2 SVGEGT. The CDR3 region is CASSYSAIHNQPQHF. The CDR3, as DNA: TGTGCCAGCAGTTACTCGGCCATCCACAATCAGCCCCAGCATTTT.

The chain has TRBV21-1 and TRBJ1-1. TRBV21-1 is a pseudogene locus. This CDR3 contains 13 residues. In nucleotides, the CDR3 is TGTGCCAGCAGCAAAAGGGAGGAGGCTGAAGCTTTCTTT. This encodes CASSKREEAEAFF.

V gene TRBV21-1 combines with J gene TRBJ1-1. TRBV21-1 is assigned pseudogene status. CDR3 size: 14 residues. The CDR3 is CASKLGCPGTEAFF. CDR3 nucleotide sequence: TGTGCCAGCAAGTTGGGATGCCCGGGGACTGAAGCTTTCTTT.

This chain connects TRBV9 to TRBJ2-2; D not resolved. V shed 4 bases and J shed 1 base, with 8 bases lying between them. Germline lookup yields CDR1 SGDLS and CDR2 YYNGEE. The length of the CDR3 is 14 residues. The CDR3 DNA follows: TGTGCCAGCAGCCTAACCTTGAACACCGGGGAGCTGTTTTTT. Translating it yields CASSLTLNTGELFF.

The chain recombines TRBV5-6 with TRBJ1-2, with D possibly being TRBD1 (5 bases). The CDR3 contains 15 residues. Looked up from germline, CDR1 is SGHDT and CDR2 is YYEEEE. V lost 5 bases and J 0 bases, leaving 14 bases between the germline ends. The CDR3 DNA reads TGTGCCAGCAGACACGGCGGGGCGACTAACTATGGCTACACCTTC. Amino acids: CASRHGGATNYGYTF. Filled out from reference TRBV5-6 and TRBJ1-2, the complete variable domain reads DAGVTQSPTHLIKTRGQQVTLRCSPKSGHDTVSWYQQALGQGPQFIFQYYEEEERQRGNFPDRFSGHQFPNYSSELNVNALLLGDSALYLCASRHGGATNYGYTFGSGTRLTVV.

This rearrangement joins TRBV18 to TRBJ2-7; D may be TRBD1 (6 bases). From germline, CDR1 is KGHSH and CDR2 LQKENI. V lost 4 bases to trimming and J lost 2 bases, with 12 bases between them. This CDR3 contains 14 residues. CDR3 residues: CASSLQGSPYEQYF. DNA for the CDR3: TGTGCCAGCTCACTGCAGGGGTCCCCCTACGAGCAGTACTTC.

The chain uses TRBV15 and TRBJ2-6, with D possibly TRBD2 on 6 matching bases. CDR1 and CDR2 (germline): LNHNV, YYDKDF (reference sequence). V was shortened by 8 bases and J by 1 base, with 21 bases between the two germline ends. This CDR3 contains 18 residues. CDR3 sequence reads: CATHRRDADSSGANVLTF. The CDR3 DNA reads TGTGCCACCCACCGGAGGGACGCCGACTCGTCTGGGGCCAACGTCCTGACTTTC. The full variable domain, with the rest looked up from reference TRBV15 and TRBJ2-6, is DAMVIQNPRYQVTQFGKPVTLSCSQTLNHNVMYWYQQKSSQAPKLLFHYYDKDFNNEADTPDNFQSRRPNTSFCFLDIRSPGLGDTAMYLCATHRRDADSSGANVLTFGAGSRLTVL.

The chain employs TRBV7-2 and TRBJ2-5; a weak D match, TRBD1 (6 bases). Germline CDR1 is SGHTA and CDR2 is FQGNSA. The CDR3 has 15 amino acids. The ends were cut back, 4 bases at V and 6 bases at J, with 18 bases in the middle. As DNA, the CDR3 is TGTGCCAGCAGCTCAGGCGAGGGGGTTATAAAGACCCAGTACTTC. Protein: CASSSGEGVIKTQYF.

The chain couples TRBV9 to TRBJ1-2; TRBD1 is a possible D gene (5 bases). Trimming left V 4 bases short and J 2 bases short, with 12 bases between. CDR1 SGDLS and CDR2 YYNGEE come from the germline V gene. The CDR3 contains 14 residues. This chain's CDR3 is CASSSPGLNYGYTF. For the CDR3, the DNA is TGTGCCAGCAGCTCACCGGGACTAAACTATGGCTACACCTTC. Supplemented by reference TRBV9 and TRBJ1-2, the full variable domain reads DSGVTQTPKHLITATGQRVTLRCSPRSGDLSVYWYQQSLDQGLQFLIQYYNGEERAKGNILERFSAQQFPDLHSELNLSSLELGDSALYFCASSSPGLNYGYTFGSGTRLTVV.

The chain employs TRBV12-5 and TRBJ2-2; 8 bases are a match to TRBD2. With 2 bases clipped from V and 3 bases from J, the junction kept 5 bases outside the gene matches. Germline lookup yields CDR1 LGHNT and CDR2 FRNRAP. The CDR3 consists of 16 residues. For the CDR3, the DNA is TGTGCTAGTGGTTTGATCAGGACTAGCCACACCGGGGAGCTGTTTTTT. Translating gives CASGLIRTSHTGELFF.

CDR3 in amino acids: CASSASGTGSYEQYF. The DNA for the CDR3 is TGTGCCAGCAGCGCTTCCGGGACAGGGTCCTACGAGCAGTACTTC. V is TRBV9 and J is TRBJ2-7; 9 nucleotides agree with TRBD1. CDR3 length: 15 residues. The J segment lost 1 base and the V segment lost 3 bases, leaving 5 bases of the junction unmatched. The germline V gene has CDR1 SGDLS and CDR2 YYNGEE.

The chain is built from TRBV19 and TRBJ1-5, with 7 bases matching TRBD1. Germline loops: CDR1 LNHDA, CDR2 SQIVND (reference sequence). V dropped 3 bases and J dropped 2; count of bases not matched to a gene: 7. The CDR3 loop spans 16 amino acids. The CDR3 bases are TGTGCCAGTAGTATCCTGACAGGGATGGGCAATCAGCCCCAGCATTTT. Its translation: CASSILTGMGNQPQHF.

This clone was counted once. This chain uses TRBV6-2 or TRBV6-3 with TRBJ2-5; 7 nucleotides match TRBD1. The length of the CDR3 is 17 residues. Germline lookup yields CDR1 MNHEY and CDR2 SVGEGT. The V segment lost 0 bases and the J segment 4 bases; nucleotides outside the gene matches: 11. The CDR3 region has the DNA TGTGCCAGCAGTTACTCGATAGGGCAGGGGGACGTAGAGACCCAGTACTTC. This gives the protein CASSYSIGQGDVETQYF.

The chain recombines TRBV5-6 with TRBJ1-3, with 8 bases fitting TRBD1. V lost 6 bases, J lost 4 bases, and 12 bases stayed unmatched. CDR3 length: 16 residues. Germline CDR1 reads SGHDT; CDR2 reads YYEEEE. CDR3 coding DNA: TGTGCCAGCACCAACAGGGGGGCGCTCCCCGGAAACACCATATATTTT. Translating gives CASTNRGALPGNTIYF.

DNA of the CDR3: TGTGCCAGCAGTGTGCAATCTAGCTCCTATAATTCACCCCTCCACTTT. It is translated as CASSVQSSSYNSPLHF. V and J are TRBV2 and TRBJ1-6; no clear D. CDR3 length: 16 amino acids. Trimming took off 4 bases at V and 0 bases at J, with 10 bases between the two ends. CDR1 and CDR2 (germline): SNHLY, FYNNEI.

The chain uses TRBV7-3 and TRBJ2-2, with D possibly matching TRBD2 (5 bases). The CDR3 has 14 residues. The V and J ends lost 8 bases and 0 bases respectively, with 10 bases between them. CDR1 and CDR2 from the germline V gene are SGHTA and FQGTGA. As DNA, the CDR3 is TGTGCCAGCCGTACGGGATCGAACACCGGGGAGCTGTTTTTT. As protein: CASRTGSNTGELFF.